The 20 T cell receptor beta chains below all came from one sample that was sequenced in a study of early T cells in non-severe SARS-CoV-2 infection. A single record per CDR3 protein comes from TCRdb applying MiXCR to the 5' RACE reads. The table includes roughly 26,000 distinct CDR3 sequences, approximately 4.1% detected once. Sequenced input: whole blood. The receptors shown here come from an adult who was a healthcare worker with PCR-confirmed SARS-CoV-2 infection or an uninfected control (not recorded which).

This clonotype has at least ten counts. The chain has TRBV3-1 and TRBJ2-1, with 8 bases aligning to TRBD2. With 3 bases clipped from V and 4 bases from J, the junction kept 5 bases outside the gene matches. The CDR3 covers 15 residues. The germline V gene has CDR1 LGHDT and CDR2 YNNKEL (reference sequence). CDR3 protein: CASSHGTSQYNEQFF. The DNA of the CDR3 is TGTGCCAGCAGCCATGGGACTAGTCAGTACAATGAGCAGTTCTTC.

The chain links TRBV11-3 to TRBJ2-2, with 7 bases that match TRBD2. CDR1 SGHNT and CDR2 YENEEA come from the germline V gene. This CDR3 is built from 16 residues. V was clipped by 2 bases and J by 0 bases; unmatched bases: 3. CDR3 amino acids: CASSLRAGTNTGELFF. CDR3 nucleotide sequence: TGTGCCAGCAGCTTAAGAGCGGGGACGAACACCGGGGAGCTGTTTTTT.

This clonotype was seen a few times. The chain has TRBV6-1 and TRBJ1-1, with 8 bases fitting TRBD1. This CDR3 region has 15 residues. Germline V gene lookup returns CDR1 MNHNS and CDR2 SASEGT. The ends lost 3 bases at V and 0 bases at J; junction bases unmatched: 3. CDR3 protein: CASSERQGMNTEAFF. CDR3 sequence (DNA): TGTGCCAGCAGTGAGAGACAGGGGATGAACACTGAAGCTTTCTTT.

In its sample, this clonotype was seen many times. The V call is TRBV7-6, the J call TRBJ2-7; maybe TRBD1 (6 bases). Looked up from germline, CDR1 is SGHVS and CDR2 is FNYEAQ. Trimming removed 1 base from V and 6 bases from J, with 13 bases in between. CDR3 length: 14 amino acids. The DNA for the CDR3 is TGTGCCAGCAGCTTAGATCTACAGGGTAGCGAGCAGTACTTC. Amino acid sequence: CASSLDLQGSEQYF.

This clonotype was seen at least ten times. The chain is built from TRBV6-2 or TRBV6-3 and TRBJ2-2; D is ambiguous. This CDR3 is 11 amino acids long. The V and J ends lost 6 bases and 6 bases respectively, with 5 bases between them. Germline CDR1 MNHEY, CDR2 SVGEGT. The DNA of the CDR3 is TGTGCCAGCAGGAGTCCCGGGGAGCTGTTTTTT. This translates into CASRSPGELFF.

This clonotype was picked up many times. V is TRBV6-6 and J is TRBJ2-2; 8 bases fit TRBD1. There are 15 residues in the CDR3. V dropped 5 bases and J dropped 0; count of bases not matched to a gene: 2. Germline CDR1 is MNHNY and CDR2 is SVGAGI (reference sequence). Here the CDR3 reads CASSRGQANTGELFF. CDR3 nucleotides: TGTGCCAGCAGTCGGGGACAGGCGAACACCGGGGAGCTGTTTTTT.

A remark on this clonotype: It may be a read error: a sequence one base away is much more abundant. The genes are TRBV5-6 and TRBJ2-7, with 7 positions matching TRBD1. With 2 bases clipped from V and 3 bases from J, the junction kept 2 bases outside the gene matches. This CDR3 has 13 residues. The germline V gene has CDR1 SGHDT and CDR2 YYEEEE. The CDR3 region has the DNA TGTGCCAGCAGCTTCCAGGGGGTCTACGAGCAGTACTTC. As protein: CASSFQGVYEQYF.

This clonotype was counted at least ten times. The CDR3 sequence: CASSRGDTQYF. The CDR3 nucleotides read TGTGCCAGCAGCAGAGGAGATACGCAGTATTTT. V usage is TRBV9 and J usage is TRBJ2-3; D unresolved. Per germline, CDR1 SGDLS and CDR2 YYNGEE. The CDR3 spans 11 residues. V dropped 4 bases and J dropped 5 bases, with 5 bases sitting between them.

This clonotype appeared many times. V is TRBV10-3 and J is TRBJ2-2; D not resolved. The CDR3 extends over 12 amino acids. The V gene's germline CDR1 is ENHRY and CDR2 SYGVKD. The V gene lost 4 bases and the J gene lost 5 bases, with 5 bases spanning the gap. CDR3 DNA sequence: TGTGCCATCAGTGCAGCTACCGGGGAGCTGTTTTTT. Translated: CAISAATGELFF.

In its sample, this clonotype ranks as medium-sized. The chain uses TRBV5-1 and TRBJ1-4; D uncertain. The CDR3 totals 13 residues. Trimming removed 0 bases at V and 8 bases at J, with 8 bases between. Germline V gives CDR1 SGHRS, CDR2 YFSETQ. This CDR3 reads CASSLVSGEKLFF. The CDR3 DNA follows: TGCGCCAGCAGCTTGGTGTCTGGAGAAAAACTGTTTTTT.

This clonotype was counted many times. The J gene is TRBJ2-2, the V gene TRBV2; D call uncertain. Between the trimmed V and J ends, which lost 5 bases and 5 bases, there was a span of 9 bases. The CDR3 length is 13 residues. CDR1 is SNHLY, CDR2 FYNNEI, per germline. CDR3 region: CASSWTETGELFF. The CDR3 coding sequence is TGTGCCAGCAGTTGGACGGAGACCGGGGAGCTGTTTTTT.

This clonotype was observed at least ten times. The chain employs TRBV2 and TRBJ1-6; the D gene is possibly TRBD1 (6 bases). Germline V gene sequence: CDR1 SNHLY, CDR2 FYNNEI. Trimming left V 7 bases short and J 7 bases short, with 11 bases between. The CDR3 extends over 13 amino acids. The CDR3 DNA is TGTGCCAGCATGGGGACAATGAATTCACCCCTCCACTTT. Translating it yields CASMGTMNSPLHF.

The table lists this clonotype with many counts. The chain couples TRBV5-1 to TRBJ2-5; TRBD2 matches 9 bases. Trimming cost V 1 base and J 3 bases; bases outside gene matches: 4. Germline V gene sequence: CDR1 SGHRS, CDR2 YFSETQ. The CDR3 consists of 15 residues. Written as DNA, the CDR3 is TGCGCCAGCAGCTTGATAGCGGGAGTGGAAGAGACCCAGTACTTC. Translation: CASSLIAGVEETQYF.

This clonotype was counted many times. The chain carries TRBV12-3 or TRBV12-4 and TRBJ1-4; D not resolved. V was clipped by 1 base and J by 8 bases, with 14 bases between them. The CDR3 totals 15 residues. This CDR3 reads CASSLGLGLSEKLFF. The CDR3 DNA reads TGTGCCAGCAGTTTAGGTTTAGGTTTATCCGAAAAACTGTTTTTT.

This clonotype was detected many times. V usage is TRBV7-2 and J usage is TRBJ2-1; no clear D gene. Deletions cut 3 bases from V and 4 bases from J, with 13 bases between. The germline gives CDR1 SGHTA, CDR2 FQGNSA. There are 15 residues in the CDR3. Written as DNA, the CDR3 is TGTGCCAGCAGCTTTATTAGTGGCAAGTACAATGAGCAGTTCTTC. This gives the protein CASSFISGKYNEQFF.

This clonotype was observed many times. The J gene is TRBJ1-1, the V gene TRBV20-1, with TRBD1 matching over 7 bases. The V segment lost 3 bases and the J segment 0 bases; nucleotides outside the gene matches: 7. Germline V gene sequence: CDR1 DFQATT, CDR2 SNEGSKA (reference sequence). The CDR3 sequence is 15 residues long. The CDR3 loop is CSASSGQELNTEAFF. For the CDR3, the DNA is TGCAGTGCTAGTTCCGGACAGGAACTGAACACTGAAGCTTTCTTT.

This clonotype was seen many times. This rearrangement joins TRBV4-1 to TRBJ2-3; 9 nucleotides agree with TRBD2. In germline, CDR1 is MGHRA, CDR2 YSYEKL. The CDR3 length is 17 residues. V was clipped by 4 bases and J by 6 bases; unmatched bases: 14. The chain's CDR3 is CASSPRGSGSGVDTQYF. The DNA for the CDR3 is TGCGCCAGCAGCCCTAGGGGTAGCGGGAGTGGAGTGGATACGCAGTATTTT.

This clonotype occurred a few times. The chain recombines TRBV19 with TRBJ1-2; 8 positions agree with TRBD1. The junction had 6 bases not matched to a gene; V was cut back by 4 bases and J by 2 bases. The CDR3 consists of 15 residues. The V gene's germline CDR1 is LNHDA and CDR2 SQIVND (reference sequence). CDR3 residues: CASSNQGTGNYGYTF. The CDR3, as DNA: TGTGCCAGTAGTAACCAAGGGACAGGCAACTATGGCTACACCTTC.

This clonotype was seen at least ten times. An end of the junction does not agree with germline; a read error may underlie this. The rearrangement uses TRBV7-7 and TRBJ2-1; D might be TRBD1 (6 bases). Germline values: CDR1 SSHAT, CDR2 FNYEAQ (reference sequence). The CDR3 loop spans 13 amino acids. The CDR3 spells CASSWDTYNEQFF. CDR3 nucleotide sequence: TGTGCTAGCAGCTGGGACACCTACAATGAGCAGTTCTTC. Full variable domain (rest looked up from reference TRBV7-7 and TRBJ2-1): GAGVSQSPRYKVTKRGQDVTLRCDPISSHATLYWYQQALGQGPEFLTYFNYEAQPDKSGLPSDRFSAERPEGSISTLTIQRTEQRDSAMYRCASSWDTYNEQFFGPGTRLTVL.

This clonotype was observed many times. The rearrangement joins TRBV20-1 to TRBJ1-1; TRBD1 is a possible D gene (6 bases). There are 13 residues in the CDR3. The V gene lost 5 bases and the J gene lost 5 bases, with 15 bases spanning the gap. Germline lookup yields CDR1 DFQATT and CDR2 SNEGSKA (reference sequence). CDR3 loop: CSADRGVRTEAFF. In nucleotides, the CDR3 is TGCAGTGCTGATAGGGGGGTACGGACTGAAGCTTTCTTT.